The 16 T cell receptor beta chains reported below all come from one sample, sequenced in a study of Tregs in tolerant kidney transplant recipients. Related graft donors supplied nonmyeloablative bone marrow transplants, and mixed chimerism was transient. Repertoires were generated with immunoSEQ multiplex PCR, while TCRdb's copy carries only in-frame clones and drops some. There are about 50,000 clones in the sample; approximately 89% occur only once, and 15% to 17% lies in the top ten. Sequencing was performed on CD8+ T cells from blood (PBMCs), taken 12 months after the transplant. Receptors originate from a human patient who received a combined kidney and bone marrow transplant. Some T cells may be the graft donor's.

The chain couples TRBV11-3 to TRBJ1-2; D gene uncertain. This CDR3 has 12 amino acids. The V and J ends lost 1 base and 11 bases respectively, with 11 bases between them. CDR1 and CDR2 from the germline V gene are SGHNT and YENEEA. This CDR3 is CASSLGSAGYTF. The CDR3 coding sequence is TGTGCCAGCAGCTTAGGGTCAGCCGGGTACACCTTC. Supplemented by reference TRBV11-3 and TRBJ1-2, the full variable domain reads EAGVVQSPRYKIIEKKQPVAFWCNPISGHNTLYWYLQNLGQGPELLIRYENEEAVDDSQLPKDRFSAERLKGVDSTLKIQPAELGDSAVYLCASSLGSAGYTFGSGTRLTVV.

Written as DNA, the CDR3 is TGTGCCAGCTCACAGAGGTCCGGGACACCATACAATGAGCAGTTCTTC. Its translation: CASSQRSGTPYNEQFF. The J gene is TRBJ2-1, the V gene TRBV18, with TRBD1 as a possible D gene (6 bases). V lost 4 bases and J 4 bases, leaving 17 bases between the germline ends. Per germline, CDR1 KGHSH and CDR2 LQKENI. This CDR3 is built from 16 residues.

The rearrangement joins TRBV29-1 to TRBJ2-5; 10 bases line up with TRBD2. Germline CDR1 SQVTM, CDR2 ANQGSEA. This CDR3 comprises 14 residues. The V segment lost 2 bases and the J segment 1 base; nucleotides outside the gene matches: 1. CDR3 loop: CSVELAGAQETQYF. The DNA for the CDR3 is TGCAGCGTTGAACTAGCGGGGGCCCAAGAGACCCAGTACTTC.

The chain employs TRBV10-3 and TRBJ1-2, with 7 bases matching TRBD1. Trimming removed 0 bases from V and 4 bases from J; junction bases left unmatched: 8. Germline V gives CDR1 ENHRY, CDR2 SYGVKD. This CDR3 has 16 residues. CDR3 sequence (DNA): TGTGCCATCAGTGAGTCTTTGAGGGGGCAGATCTATGGCTACACCTTC. Protein product: CAISESLRGQIYGYTF.

The chain employs TRBV25-1 and TRBJ2-7; 12 bases agree with TRBD2. CDR1 and CDR2 from the germline V gene are MGHDK and SYGVNS. V lost 3 bases and J lost 1; bases outside the gene matches: 4. CDR3 length: 16 residues. Here the CDR3 DNA reads TGTGCCAGCAGTGACGGGGGACTAGCGGGTTCCTACGAGCAGTACTTC. Residues: CASSDGGLAGSYEQYF.

This clone was counted a few times. This same CDR3 is encoded by further DNA sequences in the sample. This rearrangement joins TRBV4-1 to TRBJ2-3; 12 bases line up with TRBD2. In germline, CDR1 is MGHRA, CDR2 YSYEKL. The J segment lost 5 bases and the V segment lost 4 bases, leaving 4 bases of the junction unmatched. This CDR3 region has 15 residues. This chain's CDR3 is CASSRLAGEGDTQYF. The CDR3 nucleotides read TGCGCCAGCAGCCGACTAGCGGGAGAAGGAGATACGCAGTATTTT.

This clone was observed a single time. The chain is built from TRBV7-9 and TRBJ2-7, with TRBD1 matching over 10 bases. This CDR3 spans 14 amino acids. With 5 bases clipped from V and 5 bases from J, the junction kept 6 bases outside the gene matches. Looked up from germline, CDR1 is SEHNR and CDR2 is FQNEAQ (reference sequence). Here the CDR3 reads CASSVGTGVNEQYF. CDR3 coding DNA: TGTGCCAGCAGCGTCGGGACAGGGGTCAACGAGCAGTACTTC.

V usage is TRBV4-2 and J usage is TRBJ2-7; TRBD1 might be the D (6 bases). Germline V gene lookup returns CDR1 LGHNA and CDR2 YNFKEQ. The CDR3 extends over 15 amino acids. Between the trimmed V and J ends, which lost 5 bases and 9 bases, there was a span of 23 bases. The CDR3 sequence is CASSSQVGASTWQYF. The CDR3 DNA reads TGTGCCAGCAGCTCCCAGGTGGGGGCTTCGACCTGGCAGTACTTC.

The chain employs TRBV9 and TRBJ2-2; TRBD2 matches 11 bases. V lost 3 bases to trimming and J lost 7 bases; unmatched junction nucleotides: 2. CDR3 length: 14 residues. The germline V gene has CDR1 SGDLS and CDR2 YYNGEE. The CDR3 region has the DNA TGTGCCAGCAGCGGCGGACTAGCGGGCGGGGAGCTGTTTTTT. Encoded protein: CASSGGLAGGELFF.

This chain uses TRBV2 with TRBJ2-3, with 13 bases identical to TRBD2. CDR1 is SNHLY, CDR2 FYNNEI, per germline. Unmatched junction bases numbered 4, after V lost 10 bases and J lost 3 bases. The CDR3 length is 14 residues. The CDR3 region is CAIRTSGSTDTQYF. The CDR3 DNA reads as TGTGCCATCAGGACTAGCGGGAGTACAGATACGCAGTATTTT. Full variable domain (outside the CDR3, taken from reference TRBV2 and TRBJ2-3): EPEVTQTPSHQVTQMGQEVILRCVPISNHLYFYWYRQILGQKVEFLVSFYNNEISEKSEIFDDQFSVERPDGSNFTLKIRSTKLEDSAMYFCAIRTSGSTDTQYFGPGTRLTVL.

This rearrangement joins TRBV7-9 to TRBJ1-5; TRBD1 agrees at 7 bases. The CDR3 is 15 amino acids. Germline V lookup: CDR1 SEHNR, CDR2 FQNEAQ (reference sequence). The V gene end was trimmed by 5 bases and the J gene end by 8 bases; junction bases not matched to a gene: 12. The chain's CDR3 is CASSTGVVILEPQHF. CDR3 coding DNA: TGTGCCAGCAGCACAGGGGTTGTGATCTTGGAGCCCCAGCATTTT. The variable domain in full, with the rest retrieved from reference TRBV7-9 and TRBJ1-5, is DTGVSQNPRHKITKRGQNVTFRCDPISEHNRLYWYRQTLGQGPEFLTYFQNEAQLEKSRLLSDRFSAERPKGSFSTLEIQRTEQGDSAMYLCASSTGVVILEPQHFGDGTRLSIL.

The V and J genes are TRBV14 and TRBJ2-3; 9 positions match TRBD2. The CDR3 is 12 residues long. Unmatched junction bases numbered 4, after V lost 8 bases and J lost 7 bases. CDR1 is SGHDN and CDR2 is FVKESK in the germline V gene. CDR3 bases: TGTGCCAGCGGGCTAGCGGGAAATACGCAGTATTTT. Translated, it gives CASGLAGNTQYF.

This chain uses TRBV4-1 with TRBJ1-3; TRBD1 is a possible D gene (6 bases). V lost 4 bases and J lost 2, with 15 bases in between. Germline values: CDR1 MGHRA, CDR2 YSYEKL. The CDR3 runs to 16 residues. CDR3 nucleotides: TGCGCCAGCAGCCCCAGATCGGGGGGCCCTGGAAACACCATATATTTT. It is translated as CASSPRSGGPGNTIYF.

The CDR3 bases are TGTGCCAGCAGCCCACCAGGGTTAAACACTGAAGCTTTCTTT. It translates to CASSPPGLNTEAFF. The chain has TRBV27 and TRBJ1-1; TRBD1 might be the D (5 bases). CDR1 and CDR2 (germline): MNHEY, SMNVEV (reference sequence). The CDR3 has 14 residues. The V and J ends lost 6 bases and 2 bases respectively, with 13 bases between them.

This clone was detected once. This chain connects TRBV28 to TRBJ1-2, with D possibly TRBD1 on 6 matching bases. Germline assignment: CDR1 MDHEN and CDR2 SYDVKM. This CDR3 is 14 amino acids long. Trimming took off 5 bases at V and 6 bases at J, with 16 bases between the two ends. The CDR3 here is CASSPLGGVHGYTF. The DNA for the CDR3 is TGTGCCAGCAGTCCCCTAGGGGGGGTCCATGGCTACACCTTC.

The chain has TRBV7-6 and TRBJ2-2; 12 nucleotides agree with TRBD2. Per the germline V gene, CDR1 is SGHVS and CDR2 is FNYEAQ. Trimming cost V 3 bases and J 5 bases; bases outside gene matches: 10. The CDR3 length is 18 residues. The CDR3 spells CASSFWTSGTHFTGELFF. In DNA form, the CDR3 reads TGTGCCAGCAGCTTCTGGACTAGCGGGACCCATTTTACCGGGGAGCTGTTTTTT.